This is a list of T cell receptor beta chains from one sample in a study of human T cells and chemical hapten exposure. MiXCR was run by TCRdb on the RACE reads, yielding one entry per CDR3 protein. The sample yields 90,000 or so distinct CDR3 sequences, roughly 10% seen once. Specimen: whole blood, collected in connection with sensitization to the hapten diphenylcyclopropenone (DPC). The source is a man in his forties with alopecia areata. Some clones in this sample may be carry-over from other donors' samples. The CDR3 runs from the conserved cysteine through the conserved F or W. The D gene is left open where the match is weak. Size is stated for part of the rows, as once, few or many counts, or as a class when the clone is expanded.

clone size: -
D gene: -
J gene: TRBJ1-5
V gene: TRBV28
CDR3 DNA: TGTGCCAGCAGTTTATCGGGGCAGGGCAATTATCAGCCCCAGCATTTT
CDR3 protein: CASSLSGQGNYQPQHF

clone size: few
D gene: -
J gene: TRBJ1-3
V gene: TRBV12-3/TRBV12-4
CDR3 DNA: TGTGCCAGCAGGCCAACAGGGTCTGGAAACACCATATATTTT
CDR3 protein: CASRPTGSGNTIYF

clone size: few
D gene: TRBD2
J gene: TRBJ2-3
V gene: TRBV15
CDR3 DNA: TGTGCCACCAGCAGAGATCAGAGCGGGGGGTCAGATACGCAGTATTTT
CDR3 protein: CATSRDQSGGSDTQYF

clone size: -
D gene: TRBD2
J gene: TRBJ2-1
V gene: TRBV11-3
CDR3 DNA: TGTGCCAGCAGCTCCTCGGGACTAGCGGAGGGCTTCTCCTACAATGAGCAGTTCTTC
CDR3 protein: CASSSSGLAEGFSYNEQFF

clone size: few
D gene: -
J gene: TRBJ1-1
V gene: TRBV29-1
CDR3 DNA: TGCAGCGTTTGGGTTCAGGGTATAGCTTTCTTT
CDR3 protein: CSVWVQGIAFF

clone size: few
D gene: -
J gene: TRBJ2-3
V gene: TRBV21-1
CDR3 DNA: TGTGCCAGCAGCAATGCCCTGGGTTGGCGGGAGAAGGCAGATACGCAGTATTTT
CDR3 protein: CASSNALGWREKADTQYF

clone size: many
D gene: -
J gene: TRBJ1-6
V gene: TRBV3-1
CDR3 DNA: TGTGCCAGCAGCCATGGCGAATCACCCCTCCACTTT
CDR3 protein: CASSHGESPLHF

clone size: few
D gene: -
J gene: TRBJ1-5
V gene: TRBV18
CDR3 DNA: TGTGCCAGCTCACCAAACACCGATCAGCCCCAGCATTTT
CDR3 protein: CASSPNTDQPQHF

clone size: few
D gene: TRBD1
J gene: TRBJ1-2
V gene: TRBV30
CDR3 DNA: TGTGCCTGGAGTCCTCGGACAGGGAATGGCTACACCTTC
CDR3 protein: CAWSPRTGNGYTF

clone size: many
D gene: -
J gene: TRBJ2-5
V gene: TRBV7-9
CDR3 DNA: TGTGCCAGCAGCTCGATACGCCGGACAGAGACCCAGTACTTC
CDR3 protein: CASSSIRRTETQYF

clone size: once
D gene: -
J gene: TRBJ1-4
V gene: TRBV4-3
CDR3 DNA: TGCGCCAGCAGCCAAGAGGGGAGAACTAATGAAAAACTGTTTTTT
CDR3 protein: CASSQEGRTNEKLFF

clone size: many
D gene: -
J gene: TRBJ2-7
V gene: TRBV5-1
CDR3 DNA: TGCGCCAGCAGCTTGGAGGGCCCGGGGTACGAGCAGTACTTC
CDR3 protein: CASSLEGPGYEQYF

clone size: many
D gene: -
J gene: TRBJ1-4
V gene: TRBV10-3
CDR3 DNA: TGTGCCATCAGCCAGGAGGGGGATTTGTCAGATGAAAAACTGTTTTTT
CDR3 protein: CAISQEGDLSDEKLFF

clone size: many
D gene: -
J gene: TRBJ1-5
V gene: TRBV7-2
CDR3 DNA: TGTGCCAGCAGCTTAGCGCTACAGGGACCCCAGCATTTT
CDR3 protein: CASSLALQGPQHF

clone size: -
D gene: -
J gene: TRBJ1-2
V gene: TRBV27
CDR3 DNA: TGTGCCAGCTCGAGTTACCGATCCCTGGGCTACAACTTC
CDR3 protein: CASSSYRSLGYNF

clone size: few
D gene: -
J gene: TRBJ1-2
V gene: TRBV20-1
CDR3 DNA: TGCAGTGCTAGAGTCAATCCAGGCTTGTATGGCTACACCTTC
CDR3 protein: CSARVNPGLYGYTF

clone size: -
D gene: -
J gene: TRBJ2-3
V gene: TRBV3-1
CDR3 DNA: TGTGCCAGCAGCCAGCGGGACGCTACAGATACGAAGTATTTT
CDR3 protein: CASSQRDATDTKYF

clone size: many
D gene: TRBD1
J gene: TRBJ2-6
V gene: TRBV11-1
CDR3 DNA: TGTGCCAGCAGTCGAAGACAGGGGTCTGGGGCCAACGTCCTGACTTTC
CDR3 protein: CASSRRQGSGANVLTF